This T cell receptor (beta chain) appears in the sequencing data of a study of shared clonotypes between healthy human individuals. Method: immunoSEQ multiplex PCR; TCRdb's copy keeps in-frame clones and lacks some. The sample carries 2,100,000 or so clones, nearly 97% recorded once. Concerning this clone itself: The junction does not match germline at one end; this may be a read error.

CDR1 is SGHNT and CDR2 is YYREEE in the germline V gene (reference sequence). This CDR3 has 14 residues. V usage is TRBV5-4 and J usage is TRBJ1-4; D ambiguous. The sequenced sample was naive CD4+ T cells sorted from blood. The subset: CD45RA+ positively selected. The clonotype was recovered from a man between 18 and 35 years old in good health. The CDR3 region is CASSLKGSNEKLFF. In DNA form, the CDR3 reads TGTGCCAGCAGTCTTAAAGGGTCTAACGAAAAACTGTTTTTT. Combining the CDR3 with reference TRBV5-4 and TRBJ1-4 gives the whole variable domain ETGVTQSPTHLIKTRGQQVTLRCSSQSGHNTVSWYQQALGQGPQFIFQYYREEENGRGNFPPRFSGLQFPNYSSELNVNALELDDSALYLCASSLKGSNEKLFFGSGTQLSVL.